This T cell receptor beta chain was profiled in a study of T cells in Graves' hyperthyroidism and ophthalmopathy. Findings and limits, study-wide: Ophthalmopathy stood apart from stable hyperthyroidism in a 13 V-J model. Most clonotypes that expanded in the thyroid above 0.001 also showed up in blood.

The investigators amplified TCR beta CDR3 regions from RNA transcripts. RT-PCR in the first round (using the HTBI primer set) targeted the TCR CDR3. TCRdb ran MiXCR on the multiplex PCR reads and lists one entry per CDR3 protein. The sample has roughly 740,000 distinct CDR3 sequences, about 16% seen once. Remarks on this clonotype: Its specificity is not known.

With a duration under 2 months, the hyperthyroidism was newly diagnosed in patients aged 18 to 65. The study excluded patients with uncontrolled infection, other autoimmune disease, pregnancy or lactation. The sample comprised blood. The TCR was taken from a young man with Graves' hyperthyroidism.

In DNA form, the CDR3 reads TGTGCCAGCAGCTACCCACAGGCTAACTATGGCTACACCTTC. This translates into CASSYPQANYGYTF. The V and J genes are TRBV7-9 and TRBJ1-2, with D perhaps matching TRBD1 (5 bases). Germline V gives CDR1 SEHNR, CDR2 FQNEAQ (reference sequence). The CDR3 sequence is 14 residues long. Trimming shortened V by 4 bases and J by 0 bases, and 9 bases separated the two germline ends.